This T cell receptor beta chain originates from a study of cytomegalovirus exposure and HLA in healthy donors. Findings and limits, study-wide: Sequencing had likely introduced a cluster of highly shared sequence variants as an artifact. Among TCR beta chains, those listed as cytomegalovirus-associated numbered some 160.

Use of 60 Vbeta and 13 Jbeta primers characterized the PCR. Original processing methods: Approximately 11 million of the approximately 80 million unique TCR beta chains counted in a later analysis were shared. Assay used: immunoSEQ multiplex PCR; TCRdb lists only in-frame clones, some missing. V and J calls and clone size are as listed in that table; D and trimming were resolved from the DNA. The data show around 120,000 clones, approximately 85% seen once. A note on this clone: Its target is unknown.

This CDR3 is 16 amino acids long. The junction had 12 bases not matched to a gene; V was cut back by 0 bases and J by 9 bases. Germline values: CDR1 SGDLS, CDR2 YYNGEE. V usage is TRBV9 and J usage is TRBJ2-1, with 7 bases identical to TRBD1. The source is a boy aged 5 to 17 in good health and CMV-seronegative. Source material: PBMCs. CDR3: CASSVEGQLGRGEQFF. The CDR3 DNA sequence: TGTGCCAGCAGCGTAGAGGGACAGCTCGGTAGGGGTGAGCAGTTCTTC.